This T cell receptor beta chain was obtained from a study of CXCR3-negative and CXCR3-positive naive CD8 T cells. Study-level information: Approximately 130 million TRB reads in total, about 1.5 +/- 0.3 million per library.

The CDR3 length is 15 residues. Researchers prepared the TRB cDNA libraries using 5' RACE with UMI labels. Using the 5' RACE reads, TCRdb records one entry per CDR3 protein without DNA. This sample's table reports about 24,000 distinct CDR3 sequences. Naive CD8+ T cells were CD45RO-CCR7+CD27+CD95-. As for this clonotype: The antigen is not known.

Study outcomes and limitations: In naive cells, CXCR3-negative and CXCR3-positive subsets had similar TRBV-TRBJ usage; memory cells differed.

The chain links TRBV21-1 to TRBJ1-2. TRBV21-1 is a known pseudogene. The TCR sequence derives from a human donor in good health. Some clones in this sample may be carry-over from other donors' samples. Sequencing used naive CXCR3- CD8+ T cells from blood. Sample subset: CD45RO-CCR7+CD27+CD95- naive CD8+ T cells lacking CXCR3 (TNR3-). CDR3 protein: CASSKAGDSNYGYTF.